This section outlines one TCR beta chain sequence together with its context. The antigen remains unidentified. This sample is drawn from a study of T-cell memory formation after mild COVID-19. At the level of the study: TCR clusters largely stayed donor specific. Study-wide results and limits: Pre-infection memory showed some responding clones, and this suggested that cross-reactive memory joined.

The CDR3 has 14 amino acids. V trimming: 5 bases; J trimming: 6 bases; junction bases outside the gene matches: 7. CDR1 and CDR2 (germline): MNHEY, SVGAGI. TCRdb reprocessed the 5' RACE reads with MiXCR, giving one entry per CDR3 protein. The data contain approximately 400,000 distinct CDR3 sequences, 20% to 25% of them singletons. The sequence was collected from an adult woman who had mild COVID-19 (a few samples of this study predate the infection). Cell type and time point are not known. Sample: PBMCs or a T cell subset sorted from them (not recorded which). J is TRBJ1-2 and V is TRBV6-5, with 9 bases that match TRBD1. Here the CDR3 DNA reads TGTGCCAGCAGTCTCTCGGGGACAGGGAATGGCTACACCTTC. Amino acids: CASSLSGTGNGYTF.